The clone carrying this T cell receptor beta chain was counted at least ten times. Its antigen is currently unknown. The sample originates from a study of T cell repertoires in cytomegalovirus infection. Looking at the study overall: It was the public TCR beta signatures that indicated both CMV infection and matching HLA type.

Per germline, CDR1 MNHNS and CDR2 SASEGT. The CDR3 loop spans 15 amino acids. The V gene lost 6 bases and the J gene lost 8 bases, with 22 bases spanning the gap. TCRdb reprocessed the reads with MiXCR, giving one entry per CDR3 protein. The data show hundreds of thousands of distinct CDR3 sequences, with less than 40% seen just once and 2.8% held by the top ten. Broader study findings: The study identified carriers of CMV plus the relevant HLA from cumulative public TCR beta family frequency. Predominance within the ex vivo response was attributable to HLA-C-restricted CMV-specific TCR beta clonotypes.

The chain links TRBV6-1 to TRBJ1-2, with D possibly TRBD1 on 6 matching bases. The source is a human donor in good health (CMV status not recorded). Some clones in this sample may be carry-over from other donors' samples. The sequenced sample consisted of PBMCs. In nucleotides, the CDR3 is TGTGCCAGCAGGTCAGGAGGAGGCGGGGGCAGAGGCTACACCTTC. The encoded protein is CASRSGGGGGRGYTF.